The next 15 T cell receptor beta chains were all read from a single sample in a study of technical replicates of blood from several donors. The method was immunoSEQ multiplex PCR; TCRdb's version includes in-frame clones alone and lacks a portion of them. The sample lists under 35,000 clones; roughly nine tenths were seen once. Material: PBMCs. The receptor set was obtained from a human donor in good health. Some clones in this sample may be carry-over from other donors' samples.

The gene calls are TRBV7-3 and TRBJ1-5, with 7 positions matching TRBD1. Germline CDR1 SGHTA, CDR2 FQGTGA. The CDR3 contains 16 residues. V gave up 4 bases and J gave up 0 bases; unmatched junction bases: 6. The DNA of the CDR3 is TGTGCCAGCAGCTCGGACAGGTCCCATAGCAATCAGCCCCAGCATTTT. Amino acid sequence: CASSSDRSHSNQPQHF.

The CDR3 reads CASSLTSAGGETQYF. CDR3 nucleotides: TGTGCCAGCAGCTTGACTAGCGCGGGGGGGGAGACCCAGTACTTC. This chain connects TRBV7-9 to TRBJ2-5; 9 bases are shared with TRBD2. After removal of 3 bases from V and 5 bases from J, the junction contained 7 bases not matched to a gene. CDR3 size: 15 residues. CDR1 and CDR2 (germline): SEHNR, FQNEAQ (reference sequence).

The gene calls are TRBV10-3 and TRBJ2-5, with 13 positions matching TRBD2. Germline trimming cut 6 bases from V and 3 bases from J; bases unmatched to any gene: 4. CDR1 and CDR2 (germline): ENHRY, SYGVKD. The CDR3 runs 15 residues. This CDR3 reads CAIRGGLAGEETQYF. CDR3 in DNA: TGTGCCATCAGAGGCGGACTAGCGGGAGAAGAGACCCAGTACTTC.

This rearrangement joins TRBV7-8 to TRBJ2-7; the match to TRBD2 covers 13 bases. This CDR3 contains 15 residues. CDR1 is SGHVS, CDR2 FQNEAQ, per germline. With V trimmed by 2 bases and J by 6 bases, 4 bases remained unmatched. CDR3 nucleotides: TGTGCCAGCAGCTTATCCAGGACTAGCGGGGGCGAGCAGTACTTC. Protein: CASSLSRTSGGEQYF.

CDR3 protein: CASSISGELFF. CDR3 sequence (DNA): TGTGCCAGCAGCATCTCCGGGGAGCTGTTTTTT. The chain uses TRBV7-2 and TRBJ2-2; D gene unclear. Germline CDR1 SGHTA, CDR2 FQGNSA. Between the trimmed V and J ends, which lost 5 bases and 6 bases, there was a span of 4 bases. The CDR3 is 11 amino acids.

V and J are TRBV9 and TRBJ1-6; D gene ambiguous. There are 14 residues in the CDR3. Germline V gives CDR1 SGDLS, CDR2 YYNGEE. Trimming removed 0 bases from V and 4 bases from J, with 5 bases in between. The CDR3 spells CASSVGHYNSPLHF. The DNA of the CDR3 is TGTGCCAGCAGCGTAGGACATTATAATTCACCCCTCCACTTT.

The rearrangement joins TRBV7-8 to TRBJ1-2, with 7 positions matching TRBD1. CDR3 size: 13 residues. Germline assignment: CDR1 SGHVS and CDR2 FQNEAQ. V lost 5 bases and J lost 3; bases outside the gene matches: 3. The CDR3 nucleotides read TGTGCCAGCAGCCAAGACAGGGACTATGGCTACACCTTC. Translating gives CASSQDRDYGYTF. The full variable domain, with the rest looked up from reference TRBV7-8 and TRBJ1-2, is GAGVSQSPRYKVAKRGQDVALRCDPISGHVSLFWYQQALGQGPEFLTYFQNEAQLDKSGLPSDRFFAERPEGSVSTLKIQRTQQEDSAVYLCASSQDRDYGYTFGSGTRLTVV.

CDR3 loop: CASSPPVQYAYEQYF. Written as DNA, the CDR3 is TGTGCCAGCTCACCACCTGTACAGTACGCCTACGAGCAGTACTTC. This chain joins TRBV18 and TRBJ2-7; D not certain. The germline V and J ends were trimmed by 0 bases and 2 bases, with 11 bases remaining between them. This CDR3 has 15 amino acids. Germline CDR1 KGHSH, CDR2 LQKENI.

V and J are TRBV4-1 and TRBJ1-5, with a weak D call TRBD1 (6 bases). Germline CDR1 and CDR2: MGHRA and YSYEKL. The CDR3 consists of 15 residues. Trimming cost V 0 bases and J 6 bases, with 12 bases left between them. CDR3 bases: TGCGCCAGCAGCCAAGAAAGCAGAGGGGGTCAGCCCCAGCATTTT. The encoded protein is CASSQESRGGQPQHF.

The chain combines TRBV28 with TRBJ1-3; 7 bases line up with TRBD1. J lost 3 bases, V lost 7 bases, and 12 bases had no gene match. CDR1 is MDHEN and CDR2 is SYDVKM in the germline V gene. The CDR3 covers 16 residues. The CDR3 coding sequence is TGTGCCAGCATCAACGGTGGAGGGGGCATTGGAAACACCATATATTTT. Translation gives CASINGGGGIGNTIYF.

This chain connects TRBV11-2 to TRBJ1-6; D is possibly TRBD1 (6 bases). The CDR3 has 15 amino acids. CDR1 is SGHAT and CDR2 is FQNNGV in the germline V gene. V was pared by 5 bases and J by 6 bases, with 14 bases between. In DNA form, the CDR3 reads TGTGCCAGCAGCCCAGGGGTCGGATCTAATTCACCCCTCCACTTT. Its translation is CASSPGVGSNSPLHF.

This sequence joins TRBV7-9 and TRBJ1-1; D remains unclear. CDR3 size: 13 residues. CDR1 and CDR2 (germline): SEHNR, FQNEAQ (reference sequence). The ends were cut back, 3 bases at V and 5 bases at J, with 10 bases in the middle. CDR3 sequence (DNA): TGTGCCAGCAGCTTGGGAGGGATGACTGAAGCTTTCTTT. Its translation: CASSLGGMTEAFF.

This clone was seen a single time. The V call is TRBV6-5, the J call TRBJ1-2; TRBD1 matches at 7 bases. Germline assignment: CDR1 MNHEY and CDR2 SVGAGI. The CDR3 is 13 amino acids. The V segment lost 5 bases and the J segment 5 bases; nucleotides outside the gene matches: 5. CDR3 bases: TGTGCCAGCAGTAACAGGGGACGATATGGCTACACCTTC. As protein: CASSNRGRYGYTF.

V gene TRBV7-8 combines with J gene TRBJ1-5; D unresolved. The CDR3 has 15 residues. The germline V gene has CDR1 SGHVS and CDR2 FQNEAQ. V lost 0 bases and J lost 0, with 6 bases in between. In DNA form, the CDR3 reads TGTGCCAGCAGCTTAGCCGGTTATAGCAATCAGCCCCAGCATTTT. It specifies CASSLAGYSNQPQHF.

This clone was recorded once. The V gene is TRBV5-1, the J gene TRBJ1-2; 9 bases match TRBD1. Germline CDR1 reads SGHRS; CDR2 reads YFSETQ. The CDR3 totals 13 residues. V shed 2 bases, J shed 8 bases, and the junction held 4 bases outside the gene matches. CDR3 in amino acids: CASSFGQGPGYTF. CDR3 nucleotide sequence: TGCGCCAGCAGCTTTGGACAGGGGCCGGGCTACACCTTC. The full variable domain, its missing parts supplied by reference TRBV5-1 and TRBJ1-2, is KAGVTQTPRYLIKTRGQQVTLSCSPISGHRSVSWYQQTPGQGLQFLFEYFSETQRNKGNFPGRFSGRQFSNSRSEMNVSTLELGDSALYLCASSFGQGPGYTFGSGTRLTVV.